A selection of T cell receptor beta chains follows, all from one sample in a study of T-cell reconstitution after alpha-beta-depleted transplantation in children. Via MiXCR, TCRdb re-called the PCR reads, giving one row per CDR3 protein. The repertoire has 600,000 to 800,000 distinct CDR3 sequences, about an eighth of them found once; the top ten carry 0.79%. Sequences were derived from PBMCs, sampled before TCRalphabeta/CD19-depleted stem cell transplant. Receptor source: a girl aged 2 to 9 with congenital amegakaryocytic thrombocytopenia, due to receive a stem cell transplant. CDR3s include the opening cysteine and the closing phenylalanine or tryptophan. The order of the fields is J gene, clone size, V gene, D gene, CDR3 protein. D genes are given only for firm matches. Rows give clone size only sometimes, using once, few, many, or a class for an expanded clone.

TRBJ2-1,few,TRBV6-5,TRBD1,CASNRDSNEQFF
TRBJ2-6,few,TRBV18,.,CASSPGGANVLTF
TRBJ2-5,many,TRBV5-1,.,CASSQIADQETQYF
TRBJ2-5,many,TRBV20-1,.,CSAAFQETQYF
TRBJ2-1,.,TRBV29-1,TRBD2,CSAATGYWERGSYNEQFF
TRBJ1-2,many,TRBV4-1,.,CASSRPTAGSNYGYTF
TRBJ2-1,.,TRBV2,TRBD2,CASCFIGGSSSGHYNEQFF
TRBJ2-7,many,TRBV5-1,.,CASSTGTVETYEQYF
TRBJ2-1,many,TRBV10-3,TRBD2,CAISKPGLADYNEQFF
TRBJ2-2,few,TRBV18,.,CASSPPDQNPELFF
TRBJ2-1,many,TRBV11-1,TRBD2,CASSLAGSGRPSYNEQFF
TRBJ1-5,.,TRBV29-1,.,CSVGGHNQPQHF
TRBJ2-7,many,TRBV5-1,.,CASSLVTGPYEQYF
TRBJ2-3,many,TRBV29-1,.,CSVEEGGINTDTQYF
TRBJ2-2,many,TRBV6-5,.,CASSRGVAELFF
TRBJ2-1,many,TRBV20-1,TRBD2,CSARDTGLADMSHEQFF
TRBJ2-4,few,TRBV25-1,TRBD2,CASSESKGTSGWRGIQYF
TRBJ1-1,many,TRBV12-3/TRBV12-4,.,CASSFLIERTEAFF
TRBJ2-1,many,TRBV7-2,.,CASTPGVEVGNEQFF
TRBJ2-3,many,TRBV6-1,TRBD2,CASPSAGDPTDTQYF
TRBJ2-1,many,TRBV5-1,TRBD2,CASSLGLPSYNEQFF
TRBJ2-7,many,TRBV27,TRBD1,CASSFLSPTGESSYEQYF
TRBJ2-1,.,TRBV4-1,.,CATALVPSPDEQFF
TRBJ2-6,many,TRBV20-1,.,CSAVTGANVLTF
TRBJ2-5,many,TRBV12-3/TRBV12-4,.,CASSLTPGETQYF
TRBJ2-1,many,TRBV11-1,.,CASSVTITRVVYDNEQFF
TRBJ2-3,many,TRBV7-1,TRBD2,CASSSRPRFETRPSGSPDTQYF
TRBJ2-1,few,TRBV20-1,.,CSARMGGGSDNEQFF
TRBJ2-7,.,TRBV3-1,.,CAISQDGGGSYEQYF
TRBJ2-3,many,TRBV2,TRBD2,CASNGLASDTQYF
TRBJ2-5,many,TRBV12-3/TRBV12-4,.,CASSRDGWLTGRPQETQYF
TRBJ2-5,many,TRBV5-1,.,CASSLVRSQETQYF